This T cell receptor beta chain was sequenced for a study of siplizumab effects on memory and regulatory T cells. Clones were sequenced by immunoSEQ multiplex PCR, and TCRdb holds only the in-frame ones, with some missing. The table shows about 100,000 clones, with 75% to 95% occurring only once. Regarding the study as a whole: No functional test confirmed suppression by proliferating siplizumab-culture Tregs. Naive T cells apparently outstripped memory cells in diversity and seemed major alloresponse contributors. Just a small share of alloreactive clones was traced back to unstimulated subsets.

Regarding this clone: Its target is unknown.

The germline V gene has CDR1 WSHSY and CDR2 SAAADI. CDR3 length: 14 amino acids. V lost 4 bases and J lost 3; bases outside the gene matches: 2. Sample: CD4+ T cells sorted from blood. This chain connects TRBV10-2 to TRBJ1-5; TRBD1 matches 8 bases. This sequence was found in a human donor in good health. CDR3 region: CASSGQGPNQPQHF. CDR3 in DNA: TGCGCCAGCAGTGGACAGGGGCCCAATCAGCCCCAGCATTTT.